The 4 T cell receptor beta chains reported below all come from one sample, sequenced in a study of blood T cell repertoires in COVID-19. Sequencing used immunoSEQ multiplex PCR; TCRdb keeps in-frame clones, though not all of them. There are over 200,000 clones in the sample; approximately 80% occur only once, and 1.8% lies in the top ten. Material for sequencing was PBMCs or T cells enriched from blood (not recorded which). All receptors derive from a man in his 60s who had recovered from COVID-19.

The chain uses TRBV29-1 and TRBJ1-1; D gene ambiguous. The V end lost 4 bases, the J end lost 4 bases, and 13 bases lay between the germline ends. The CDR3 covers 13 residues. Germline V gene lookup returns CDR1 SQVTM and CDR2 ANQGSEA. CDR3 region: CSVVPGLGTEAFF. DNA for the CDR3: TGCAGCGTTGTGCCCGGGTTGGGCACTGAAGCTTTCTTT.

The chain joins TRBV11-2 to TRBJ2-3; 7 positions agree with TRBD2. Losses at the gene ends were 1 base for V and 3 bases for J; bases not matched to a gene: 4. Germline-derived CDR1 and CDR2 are SGHAT and FQNNGV. This CDR3 region has 15 residues. CDR3 coding DNA: TGTGCCAGCAGCTTAGTCGTGGGGGGGACAGATACGCAGTATTTT. This gives the protein CASSLVVGGTDTQYF.

The rearrangement uses TRBV12-5 and TRBJ1-1; possibly TRBD1 for D (5 bases). The germline V gene encodes CDR1 LGHNT and CDR2 FRNRAP. Trimming took 2 bases from V and 11 from J, leaving 12 bases between them. The CDR3 spans 12 residues. The CDR3: CASGLIGGEAFF. DNA of the CDR3: TGTGCTAGTGGTTTGATTGGGGGGGAGGCTTTCTTT.

The rearrangement links TRBV3-1 (or the pseudogene TRBV3-2) to TRBJ2-3; D is perhaps TRBD2 (6 bases). The CDR3 spans 14 residues. The germline gives CDR1 LGHDT, CDR2 YNNKEL (reference sequence). V was pared by 3 bases and J by 2 bases, with 9 bases between. CDR3 coding DNA: TGTGCCAGCAGCCAGACTAGGGACACAGATACGCAGTATTTT. Amino acid sequence: CASSQTRDTDTQYF.